What follows are 12 T cell receptor beta chains derived from one specimen sequenced in a study of T cell clonality in common variable immunodeficiency. Sequencing used immunoSEQ multiplex PCR; TCRdb keeps in-frame clones, though not all of them. The repertoire yields roughly 60,000 clones, none seen only once; the top ten contain around 1.6%. Specimen: peripheral blood mononuclear cells. All receptors come from a person aged 18 to 75 in good health.

This clone was found many times. Coverage ceases 3 residues before the CDR3 finishes, and the germline J gene fills in the end. This sequence joins TRBV12-3 or TRBV12-4 and TRBJ2-3; 7 nucleotides match TRBD2. The CDR3 runs to 15 residues. Losses at the gene ends were 6 bases for V and 5 bases for J; bases not matched to a gene: 11. CDR3 protein: CASSYLAGEGDTQYF. CDR3 bases read: TGTGCCAGCAGCTACCTGGCGGGAGAAGGAGATACG.

This clone showed up many times. The read ends 3 residues shy of where the CDR3 ends; the end is completed using the germline J gene. This chain joins TRBV18 and TRBJ2-6; D is possibly TRBD1 or TRBD2 (5 bases each). The CDR3 covers 17 residues. Germline V CDR1 and CDR2: KGHSH, LQKENI. V was shortened by 6 bases and J by 0 bases, with 15 bases between the two germline ends. The sequenced CDR3 bases are TGTGCCAGCTCGGCCGGACACGGGATCTCTGGGGCCAACGTC. Translating gives CASSAGHGISGANV. The CDR3, in full, reads CASSAGHGISGANVLTF.

This clone has ten or more counts. Sequencing ends 3 residues short of the CDR3 end; the germline J gene provides the rest. V gene TRBV6-2 or TRBV6-3 combines with J gene TRBJ2-3; 10 bases align to TRBD1. The trim removed 2 bases at V and 4 bases at J, leaving 3 bases unmatched. This CDR3 spans 15 amino acids. Germline lookup yields CDR1 MNHEY and CDR2 SVGEGT. The CDR3 DNA, read in part, is TGTGCCAGCAGTTACCTCGGACAGGGGGCAGATACG. It encodes CASSYLGQGADT. The full CDR3 reads CASSYLGQGADTQYF.

This clone came up many times. The DNA ends 3 residues before the CDR3 does, and the rest of the CDR3 is filled in from the germline J gene. The rearrangement joins TRBV5-1 to TRBJ1-3, with a possible D match to TRBD1 (6 bases). Trimming stripped 5 bases from V and 4 bases from J, with 16 bases between. The CDR3 spans 15 residues. Per the germline V gene, CDR1 is SGHRS and CDR2 is YFSETQ. The sequenced part of the CDR3 DNA is TGCGCCAGCAGACCCGGGACATCGGGAGGAAACACC. This translates into CASRPGTSGGNT. The complete CDR3 reads CASRPGTSGGNTIYF.

This clone has at least ten counts. The read ends 3 residues early relative to the CDR3; the germline J gene fills the gap. This sequence joins TRBV19 and TRBJ2-1, with D perhaps assigned TRBD1 or TRBD2 (6 bases each). The CDR3 loop spans 14 amino acids. Trimming removed 6 bases from V and 9 bases from J, with 18 bases in between. Germline values: CDR1 LNHDA, CDR2 SQIVND (reference sequence). Incomplete CDR3 DNA: TGTGCCAGTAGGGGTGTTGGTGGAGGGGGTGAG. Translating gives CASRGVGGGGE. The whole CDR3 protein is CASRGVGGGGEQFF.

This clone has ten or more counts. Read sequence stops 3 residues before the CDR3 end, and the germline J gene provides the missing end. V gene TRBV5-4 combines with J gene TRBJ2-5; maybe TRBD2 (6 bases). This CDR3 is 13 amino acids long. V was pared by 3 bases and J by 1 base, with 7 bases between. Germline V gene lookup returns CDR1 SGHNT and CDR2 YYREEE (reference sequence). CDR3 DNA, as far as it was read: TGTGCCAGCAGCTGGGACTTCCAAGAGACC. Translated, it gives CASSWDFQET. The entire CDR3 is CASSWDFQETQYF. The variable domain in full, completed from reference TRBV5-4 and TRBJ2-5, reads ETGVTQSPTHLIKTRGQQVTLRCSSQSGHNTVSWYQQALGQGPQFIFQYYREEENGRGNFPPRFSGLQFPNYSSELNVNALELDDSALYLCASSWDFQETQYFGPGTRLLVL.

This clone was detected ten times or more. The read falls 3 residues short of the CDR3 end, and the missing part is taken from the germline J gene. V is TRBV6-1 and J is TRBJ2-7; the match to TRBD1 covers 7 bases. This CDR3 region has 15 residues. J was trimmed by 3 bases and V by 2 bases; bases with no gene match: 7. CDR1 MNHNS and CDR2 SASEGT come from the germline V gene. The CDR3 sequence: CASSEMTGIYYEQYF. The DNA read from the CDR3 is TGTGCCAGCAGTGAAATGACAGGGATTTACTACGAG.

In its sample, this clone was seen many times. The missing CDR3 end, 3 residues past where the read stops, is filled in from the germline J gene. This rearrangement joins TRBV20-1 to TRBJ2-7; 9 bases align to TRBD1. The CDR3 extends over 15 amino acids. With 7 bases clipped from V and 0 bases from J, the junction kept 10 bases outside the gene matches. CDR1 is DFQATT, CDR2 SNEGSKA, per germline (reference sequence). The CDR3 sequence is CSEISGGQGSYEQYF. CDR3 DNA (partial): TGCAGTGAGATCAGTGGGGGACAGGGCTCCTACGAG.

This clone was seen many times. The DNA ends 3 residues before the CDR3 does, and the rest of the CDR3 is filled in from the germline J gene. V usage is TRBV28 and J usage is TRBJ2-7; 11 positions match TRBD1. Germline V CDR1 and CDR2: MDHEN, SYDVKM. V gave up 5 bases and J gave up 6 bases; unmatched junction bases: 9. The CDR3 totals 15 residues. Partial CDR3 DNA: TGTGCCAGCAGTCCCCCGGACAGGGGGCTGGGCGAG. It encodes CASSPPDRGLGE. The whole CDR3 sequence reads CASSPPDRGLGEQYF.

Ten or more counts support this clone. One end of the junction fails to match germline, which may point to a read error. Read sequence stops 3 residues before the CDR3 end, and the germline J gene provides the missing end. The V call is TRBV7-7, the J call TRBJ2-3; TRBD2 is a possible D gene (6 bases). CDR3 length equals 15 residues. Looked up from germline, CDR1 is SSHAT and CDR2 is FNYEAQ (reference sequence). The sequenced part of the CDR3 DNA is TGTGCTAGCAGCCCTAGCGTCAGGGCCACAGATACG. Its protein is CASSPSVRATDT. The complete CDR3 sequence is CASSPSVRATDTQYF.

This clone turned up a few times. Read coverage stops 3 residues before the CDR3 terminus; the germline J gene supplies the remainder. J is TRBJ2-7 and V is TRBV5-1; the match to TRBD1 covers 7 bases. The trim removed 5 bases at V and 1 base at J, leaving 3 bases unmatched. CDR1 is SGHRS, CDR2 YFSETQ, per germline. CDR3 size: 13 residues. Partial CDR3 DNA: TGCGCCAGCAGACCCAGGGGGTCCTACGAG. This encodes CASRPRGSYE. The whole CDR3 sequence reads CASRPRGSYEQYF.

This clone appeared many times. The read ends 3 residues early relative to the CDR3; the germline J gene fills the gap. The V gene is TRBV12-3 or TRBV12-4, the J gene TRBJ2-7, with TRBD1 matching 7 bases. This CDR3 comprises 12 residues. J gave up 5 bases and V 6 bases, and 4 bases lay outside the gene matches. The covered CDR3 bases are TGTGCCAGCAGCCCGACAGGGAACGAG. This gives the protein CASSPTGNE. The whole CDR3 sequence reads CASSPTGNEQYF.